This T cell receptor beta chain originates from a study of HIV-infected patients and healthy controls. Reverse transcription used around 540 ng RNA and constant-region primers for alpha and beta. Separate chain-specific third strand synthesis with multiplexing indices produced the alpha and beta libraries. TCRdb itself ran the 5' RACE reads through MiXCR, one entry per CDR3 protein. This sample has roughly 9,400 distinct CDR3 sequences, with 8% to 10% found just once. Follow-up blood was drawn about 14 weeks, roughly three months, after antiretroviral therapy began. The repertoire came from unfractionated whole blood and reflected all unsorted peripheral T cells. CDR3 length: 15 residues. The germline V gene has CDR1 MGHRA and CDR2 YSYEKL. Trimming removed 4 bases at V and 0 bases at J, with 10 bases between.

The rearrangement links TRBV4-1 to TRBJ2-1; D uncertain. Sequencing used blood, obtained during antiretroviral therapy. The sequence derives from an adult with HIV infection. CDR3 in DNA: TGCGCCAGCAGCCTAGACTCAAGCTCCTACAATGAGCAGTTCTTC. This gives the protein CASSLDSSSYNEQFF.